The clone carrying this T cell receptor beta chain turned up a few times. Its antigen remains unknown. The sample belongs to a study of CD8 T cells in ankylosing spondylitis. Regarding the study as a whole: Ankylosing spondylitis blood appeared to carry a characteristic TCR beta motif of several highly homologous variants.

V was trimmed by 4 bases and J by 14 bases, leaving 11 bases between them. CDR3 length: 11 residues. Germline CDR1 SEHNR, CDR2 FQNEAQ (reference sequence). One entry per CDR3 protein, called by TCRdb with MiXCR from the 5' RACE reads. The sample has 180,000 or so distinct CDR3 sequences, roughly 12% seen once. The chain combines TRBV7-9 with TRBJ1-4, with D possibly being TRBD1 (6 bases). The source is a male donor with ankylosing spondylitis or in good health (not recorded which). Sequenced material: blood, either unsorted or a sorted T cell fraction (not recorded which). The CDR3 loop reads CASSSQRGLFF. The DNA for the CDR3 is TGTGCCAGCAGCTCTCAGAGGGGGCTGTTTTTT.